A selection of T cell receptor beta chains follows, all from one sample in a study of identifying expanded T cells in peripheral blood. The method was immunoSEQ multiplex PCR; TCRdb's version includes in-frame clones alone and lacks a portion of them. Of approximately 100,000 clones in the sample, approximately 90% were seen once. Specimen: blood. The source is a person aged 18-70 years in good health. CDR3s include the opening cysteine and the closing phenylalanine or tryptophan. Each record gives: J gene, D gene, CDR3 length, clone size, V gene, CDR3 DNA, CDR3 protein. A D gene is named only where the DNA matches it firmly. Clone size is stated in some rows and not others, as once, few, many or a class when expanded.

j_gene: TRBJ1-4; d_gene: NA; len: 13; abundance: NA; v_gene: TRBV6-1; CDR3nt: TGTGCCGGGGGGACGTTAGGAGATGAAAAACTGTTTTTT; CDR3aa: CAGGTLGDEKLFF
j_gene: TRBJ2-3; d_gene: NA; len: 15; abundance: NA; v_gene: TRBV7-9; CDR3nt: TGTGCCAGCAGCTCCATCCCGGCGAAAACAGATACGCAGTATTTT; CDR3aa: CASSSIPAKTDTQYF
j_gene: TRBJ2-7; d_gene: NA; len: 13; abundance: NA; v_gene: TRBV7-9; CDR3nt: TGTGCCAGCAGTTCCCGACAGGAGTACGAGCAGTACTTC; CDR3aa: CASSSRQEYEQYF
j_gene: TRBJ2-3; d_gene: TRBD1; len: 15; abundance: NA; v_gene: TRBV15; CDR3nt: TGTGCCACCAGCAGAGATGACAGGGGGCCAGATACGCAGTATTTT; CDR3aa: CATSRDDRGPDTQYF
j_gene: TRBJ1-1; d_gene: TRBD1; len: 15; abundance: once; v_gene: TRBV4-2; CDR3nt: TGTGCCAGCAGCCTATCGTCACGGACAGGGGGCCCTTCTTTCTTT; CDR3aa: CASSLSSRTGGPSFF
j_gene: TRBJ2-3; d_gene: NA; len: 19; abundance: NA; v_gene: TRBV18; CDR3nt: TGTGCCAGCTCACCTCCCTGGGTTTATGGGGCGGCTAGCACAGATACGCAGTATTTT; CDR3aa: CASSPPWVYGAASTDTQYF
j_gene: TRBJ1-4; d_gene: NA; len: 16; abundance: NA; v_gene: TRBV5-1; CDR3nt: TGCGCCAGCAGCCCTTCTGGGGGAATCGCTAATGAAAAACTGTTTTTT; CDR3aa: CASSPSGGIANEKLFF
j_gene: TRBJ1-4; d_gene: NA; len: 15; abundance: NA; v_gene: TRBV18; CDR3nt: TGTGCCAGCTCACCGGTGCCAGGGCCTCTTGAAAAACTGTTTTTT; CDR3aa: CASSPVPGPLEKLFF
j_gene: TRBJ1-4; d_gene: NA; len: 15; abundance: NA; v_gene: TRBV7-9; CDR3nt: TGTGCCAGCAGCCCTAACGGGGTGGCTAATGAAAAACTGTTTTTT; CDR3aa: CASSPNGVANEKLFF
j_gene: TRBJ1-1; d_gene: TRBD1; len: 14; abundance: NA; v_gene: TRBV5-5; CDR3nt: TGTGCCAGCAGCCCGACAGGGGCGAACACTGAAGCTTTCTTT; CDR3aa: CASSPTGANTEAFF
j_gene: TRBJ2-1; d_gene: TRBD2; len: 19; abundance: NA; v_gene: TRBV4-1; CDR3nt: TGCGCCAGCAGCCAAGATATCGAGGGACTAGCGGGCTCCTACAATGAGCAGTTCTTC; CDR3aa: CASSQDIEGLAGSYNEQFF
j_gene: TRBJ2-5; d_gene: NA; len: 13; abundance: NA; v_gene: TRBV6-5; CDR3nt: TGTGCCAGCAGTTCCATTATGGGAGAGACCCAGTACTTC; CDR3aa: CASSSIMGETQYF
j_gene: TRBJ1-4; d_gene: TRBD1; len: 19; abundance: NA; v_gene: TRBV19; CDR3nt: TGTGCCAGTAGTCTCCACCCACCAACAGGGGCGTTGGCTAATGAAAAACTGTTTTTT; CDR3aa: CASSLHPPTGALANEKLFF
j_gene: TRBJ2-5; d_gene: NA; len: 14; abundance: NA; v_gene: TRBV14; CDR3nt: TGTGCCAGCGGGGCACAGGGAGTAAGGGAGACCCAGTACTTC; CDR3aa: CASGAQGVRETQYF
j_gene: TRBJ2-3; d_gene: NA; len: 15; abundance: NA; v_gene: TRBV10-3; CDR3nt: TGTGCCATCAGTGAGTCGGGCGGAAGCACAGATACGCAGTATTTT; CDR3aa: CAISESGGSTDTQYF
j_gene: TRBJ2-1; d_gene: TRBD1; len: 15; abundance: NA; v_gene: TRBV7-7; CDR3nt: TGTGCCAGCAGCTCCGGGACAGCTTCCTACAATGAGCAGTTCTTC; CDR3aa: CASSSGTASYNEQFF
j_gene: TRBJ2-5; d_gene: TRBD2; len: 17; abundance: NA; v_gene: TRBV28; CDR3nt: TGTGCCAGCAGTTTGGTCCAAGACTTCTACGGGAGGGAGACCCAGTACTTC; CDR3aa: CASSLVQDFYGRETQYF
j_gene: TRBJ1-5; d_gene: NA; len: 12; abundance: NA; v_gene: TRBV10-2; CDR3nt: TGCGCCAGCAGTGAGTCCCCGCAGCCCCAGCATTTT; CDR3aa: CASSESPQPQHF
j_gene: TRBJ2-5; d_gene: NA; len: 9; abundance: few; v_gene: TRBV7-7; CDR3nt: TGTGCGATACGGGAGACCCAGTACTTC; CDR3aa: CAIRETQYF
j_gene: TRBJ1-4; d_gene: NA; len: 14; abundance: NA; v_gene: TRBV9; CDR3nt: TGTGCCAGCAGCGTAGGGTCGACTAATGAAAAACTGTTTTTT; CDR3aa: CASSVGSTNEKLFF
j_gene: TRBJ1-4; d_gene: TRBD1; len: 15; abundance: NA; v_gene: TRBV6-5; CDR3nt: TGTGCCAGCAGTTACTCAACCGGGGACAGGGAGGAACTGTTTTTT; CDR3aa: CASSYSTGDREELFF
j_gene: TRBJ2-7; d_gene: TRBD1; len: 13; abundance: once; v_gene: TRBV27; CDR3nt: TGTGCCAGCAGTGCCGGGACAGCCTACGAGCAGTACTTC; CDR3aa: CASSAGTAYEQYF
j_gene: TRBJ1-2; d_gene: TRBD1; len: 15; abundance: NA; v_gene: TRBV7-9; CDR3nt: TGTGCCAGCAGCTCCGGGACAGGGGGCTTCTATGGCTACACCTTC; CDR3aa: CASSSGTGGFYGYTF
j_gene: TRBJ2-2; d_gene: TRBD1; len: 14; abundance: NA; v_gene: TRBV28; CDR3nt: TGTGCCAGCAGGACAGGGGGGAACACCGGGGAGCTGTTTTTT; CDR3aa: CASRTGGNTGELFF
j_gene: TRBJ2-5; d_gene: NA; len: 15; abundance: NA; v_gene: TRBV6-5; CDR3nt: TGTGCCAGCACCCCCGACCCGGGGAGCCTAGAGACCCAGTACTTC; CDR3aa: CASTPDPGSLETQYF
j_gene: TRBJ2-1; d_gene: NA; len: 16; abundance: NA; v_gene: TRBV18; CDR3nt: TGTGCCAGCTCACCACGGGACACCGGAGGATACAATGAGCAGTTCTTC; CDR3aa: CASSPRDTGGYNEQFF
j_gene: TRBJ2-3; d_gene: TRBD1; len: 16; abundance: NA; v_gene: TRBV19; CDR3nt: TGTGCCAGTAGTGGGTACAGGGGGCTTCGCACAGATACGCAGTATTTT; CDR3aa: CASSGYRGLRTDTQYF
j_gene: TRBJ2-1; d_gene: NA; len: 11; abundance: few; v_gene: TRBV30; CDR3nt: TGTGCCTGGAGGCGCCACCATGAGCAGTTCTTC; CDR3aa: CAWRRHHEQFF
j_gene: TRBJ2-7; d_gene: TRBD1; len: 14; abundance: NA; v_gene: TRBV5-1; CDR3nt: TGCGCCAGCAGCCTATCGGGACAGGCCTACGAGCAGTACTTC; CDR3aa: CASSLSGQAYEQYF
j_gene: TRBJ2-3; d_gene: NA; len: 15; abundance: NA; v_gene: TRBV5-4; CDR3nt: TGTGCCAGCAGCTCTGAGGGCTCTAGCACAGATACGCAGTATTTT; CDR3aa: CASSSEGSSTDTQYF
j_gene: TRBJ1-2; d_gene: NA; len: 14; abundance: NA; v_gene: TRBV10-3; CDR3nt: TGTGCCATCAGTGATCGCAGGGATAACTATGGCTACACCTTC; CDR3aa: CAISDRRDNYGYTF
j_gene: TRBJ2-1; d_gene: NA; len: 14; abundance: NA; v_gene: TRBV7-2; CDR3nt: TGTGCCAGCAGCTTACCCGGGGCAGTCACTGAGCAGTTCTTC; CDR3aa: CASSLPGAVTEQFF
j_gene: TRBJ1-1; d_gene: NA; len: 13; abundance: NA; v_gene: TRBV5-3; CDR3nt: TGTGCCGGACCGGTTGGGGGTTATCCTGAAGCTTTCTTT; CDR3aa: CAGPVGGYPEAFF
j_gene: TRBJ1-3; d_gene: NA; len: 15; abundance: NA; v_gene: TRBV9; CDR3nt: TGTGCCAGCAGCGCACCAGGCAGCTCTGGAAACACCATATATTTT; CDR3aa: CASSAPGSSGNTIYF
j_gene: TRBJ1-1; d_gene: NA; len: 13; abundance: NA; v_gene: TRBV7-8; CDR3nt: TGTGCCAGCAACCCGGGGAGGAACACTGAAGCTTTCTTT; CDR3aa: CASNPGRNTEAFF
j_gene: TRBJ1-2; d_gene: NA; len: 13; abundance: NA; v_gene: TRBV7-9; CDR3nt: TGTGCCAGCAGCTTAGAAGTATCAGATGGCTACACCTTC; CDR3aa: CASSLEVSDGYTF
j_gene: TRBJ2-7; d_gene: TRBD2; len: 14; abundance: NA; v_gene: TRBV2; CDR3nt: TGTGCCAGCAGTGATGCGGGGGGCGTACGGGAGCAGTACTTC; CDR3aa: CASSDAGGVREQYF